This TCR beta chain was sequenced during a study of blood T cell repertoires in COVID-19. There are a few counts of this clone. Original analysis: How many nucleated cells were present was estimated from reference gene primer amplification. Produced via immunoSEQ multiplex PCR; TCRdb's table is partial and in-frame only. For V, J and clone size, that table is used; D and trimming come from the DNA. The sample gives approximately 210,000 clones, around 83% of which show up once; 2.5% to 3% is in the top ten. What was sequenced was peripheral blood. This TCR derives from a man aged 50 or older with active or convalescent COVID-19.

CDR3 sequence reads: CASSFRGYGYTF. In DNA, the CDR3 is TGTGCCAGCAGTTTCCGGGGCTATGGCTACACCTTC. The chain couples TRBV27 to TRBJ1-2; D gene ambiguous. Germline lookup yields CDR1 MNHEY and CDR2 SMNVEV (reference sequence). There are 12 residues in the CDR3. V lost 3 bases, J lost 4 bases, and 6 bases lay in between.